A single sample gave rise to the 7 T cell receptor beta chains below, sequenced in a study of blood T cells in healthy people across ages. The authors ran a second PCR of about 6 to 11 cycles using a sample-barcoded 5' primer and a J-beta primer mix. TCRdb passed the 5' RACE reads through MiXCR, listing each CDR3 protein once. The sample holds hundreds of thousands of distinct CDR3 sequences, 20% to 25% seen once. These data are also associated with another study on T cells of mothers and their children.

The sample consisted of blood. The receptors were sampled from a boy between 5 and 17 years old in good health.

This clonotype appeared a few times. The V call is TRBV12-3 or TRBV12-4, the J call TRBJ2-6; no reliable D call. The CDR3 totals 17 residues. Trimming took 7 bases from V and 0 from J, leaving 16 bases between them. The CDR3 sequence is CASTSDRISSGANVLTF. The CDR3 DNA reads as TGTGCCAGCACCTCGGACCGGATAAGCTCTGGGGCCAACGTCCTGACTTTC.

This clonotype showed up many times. This chain links TRBV7-2 with TRBJ2-5; 11 bases map to TRBD2. Germline V lookup: CDR1 SGHTA, CDR2 FQGNSA. This CDR3 is built from 14 residues. After removal of 4 bases from V and 3 bases from J, the junction contained 1 base not matched to a gene. The CDR3 nucleotides are TGTGCCAGCAGCTCGGGACTAGCGGAAGAGACCCAGTACTTC. The encoded protein is CASSSGLAEETQYF. The full variable domain, in which reference TRBV7-2 and TRBJ2-5 provide the parts outside the CDR3, is GAGVSQSPSNKVTEKGKDVELRCDPISGHTALYWYRQSLGQGLEFLIYFQGNSAPDKSGLPSDRFSAERTGGSVSTLTIQRTQQEDSAVYLCASSSGLAEETQYFGPGTRLLVL.

The gene calls are TRBV11-2 and TRBJ2-7, with D perhaps TRBD2 (6 bases). The germline gives CDR1 SGHAT, CDR2 FQNNGV. The CDR3 loop spans 14 amino acids. V lost 6 bases to trimming and J lost 6 bases, with 18 bases between them. The DNA of the CDR3 is TGTGCCAGCAGTCACGCGGGGCAGTTGGGCGAGCAGTACTTC. Protein sequence: CASSHAGQLGEQYF.

V usage is TRBV4-3 and J usage is TRBJ1-3; TRBD1 agrees at 9 bases. The V and J ends lost 0 bases and 4 bases, in that order; junction bases with no gene match: 7. The CDR3 has 17 residues. Germline CDR1 and CDR2: LGHNA and YSLEER. In nucleotides, the CDR3 is TGCGCCAGCAGCCAAGAATCGACAGGGGGGATGGGAAACACCATATATTTT. This sequence encodes CASSQESTGGMGNTIYF.

The chain carries TRBV7-8 and TRBJ2-1, with TRBD2 identical over 11 bases. The CDR3 has 17 amino acids. V lost 5 bases and J lost 4; bases outside the gene matches: 10. Germline V gene lookup returns CDR1 SGHVS and CDR2 FQNEAQ. The CDR3 nucleotides are TGTGCCAGCAGCCCGCAGACGGGACTAGCGGCTTACAATGAGCAGTTCTTC. Its translation: CASSPQTGLAAYNEQFF.

This clonotype was seen more than once but under ten times. The CDR3 bases are TGTGCCAGCAGCGCTGGGACAGCGCAAACCTACGAGCAGTACTTC. It translates to CASSAGTAQTYEQYF. The rearrangement uses TRBV9 and TRBJ2-7; 7 nucleotides agree with TRBD1. The germline V gene encodes CDR1 SGDLS and CDR2 YYNGEE. The CDR3 consists of 15 residues. Losses at the gene ends were 3 bases for V and 2 bases for J; bases not matched to a gene: 8. The full variable domain, rest sourced from reference TRBV9 and TRBJ2-7, is DSGVTQTPKHLITATGQRVTLRCSPRSGDLSVYWYQQSLDQGLQFLIQYYNGEERAKGNILERFSAQQFPDLHSELNLSSLELGDSALYFCASSAGTAQTYEQYFGPGTRLTVT.

The rearrangement joins TRBV20-1 to TRBJ2-1, with TRBD2 as a possible D gene (5 bases). Germline CDR1 and CDR2: DFQATT and SNEGSKA (reference sequence). There are 14 residues in the CDR3. Trimming removed 5 bases at V and 0 bases at J, with 11 bases between. CDR3 nucleotides: TGCAGTGCTCTGAGACTAAACTCCTACAATGAGCAGTTCTTC. Its translation: CSALRLNSYNEQFF.